A single T cell receptor beta chain is shown here with its context. The antigen remains unidentified. TCRalpha and TCRbeta libraries used 5'RACE with constant-segment primers and UMIs. Each CDR3 protein gets one entry after TCRdb re-called the 5' RACE reads with MiXCR. The sample holds 550,000 to 700,000 distinct CDR3 sequences, under 20% seen once. CDR1 is MNHEY and CDR2 is SVGAGI in the germline V gene. The CDR3 consists of 14 residues. Between the trimmed V and J ends, which lost 8 bases and 1 base, there was a span of 15 bases. The data were obtained in a study of T-cell memory formation after mild COVID-19. Study-wide findings and caveats: Second-wave clones reaching peak frequency on day 37 lacked confirmed SARS-CoV-2 specificity.

The chain combines TRBV6-5 with TRBJ2-7, with a weak D call TRBD1 (6 bases). The clonotype comes from an adult woman who had mild COVID-19 (a few samples of this study predate the infection). Cell type and time point are not known. The sample taken for sequencing was PBMCs or a T cell subset sorted from them (not recorded which). The CDR3 protein is CASHSQGRSYEQYF. CDR3 coding DNA: TGTGCCAGCCATAGTCAGGGGCGATCCTACGAGCAGTACTTC.